Below are 22 T cell receptor beta chains sequenced from a single sample in a study of cytomegalovirus exposure and HLA in healthy donors. It was with 60 Vbeta and 13 Jbeta primers that the PCR ran. Assay: immunoSEQ multiplex PCR; the TCRdb copy retains only in-frame clones and omits some. The listing records over 100,000 clones. Sequenced sample: PBMCs. Source of these receptors: a man between 35 and 55 years old in good health and CMV-seropositive.

The CDR3 reads CASRSGTSVTYEQYF. Written as DNA, the CDR3 is TGTGCCAGCCGCTCCGGGACTAGCGTCACTTACGAGCAGTACTTC. The rearrangement links TRBV11-2 to TRBJ2-7; 10 bases fit TRBD2. There are 15 residues in the CDR3. Looked up from germline, CDR1 is SGHAT and CDR2 is FQNNGV. The trim removed 8 bases at V and 4 bases at J, leaving 11 bases unmatched.

As concerns this clone: The same CDR3 can be traced to other DNA sequences in this sample. The chain is built from TRBV11-3 and TRBJ1-1; D is uncertain. Trimming removed 1 base at V and 1 base at J, with 4 bases between. This CDR3 has 13 residues. Germline lookup yields CDR1 SGHNT and CDR2 YENEEA. The chain's CDR3 is CASSLARNTEAFF. For the CDR3, the DNA is TGTGCCAGCAGCTTAGCCAGGAACACTGAAGCTTTCTTT.

This rearrangement joins TRBV19 to TRBJ2-1, with TRBD2 matching over 8 bases. The CDR3 runs 11 residues. The germline V gene has CDR1 LNHDA and CDR2 SQIVND (reference sequence). The V segment lost 8 bases and the J segment 9 bases; nucleotides outside the gene matches: 3. The CDR3 is CASLAGSEQFF. DNA of the CDR3: TGTGCCAGTTTAGCGGGAAGTGAGCAGTTCTTC.

This chain joins TRBV4-1 and TRBJ2-1, with 7 bases lining up with TRBD1. Germline V lookup: CDR1 MGHRA, CDR2 YSYEKL. CDR3 length: 15 residues. V trimming: 0 bases; J trimming: 8 bases; junction bases outside the gene matches: 7. This CDR3 reads CASSQEKGAEDEQFF. The CDR3 DNA reads as TGCGCCAGCAGCCAAGAGAAGGGGGCGGAAGATGAGCAGTTCTTC.

J is TRBJ1-1 and V is TRBV28; tentative D call: TRBD1 (6 bases). Between the trimmed V and J ends, which lost 10 bases and 3 bases, there was a span of 12 bases. The CDR3 totals 12 residues. In germline, CDR1 is MDHEN, CDR2 SYDVKM. The DNA of the CDR3 is TGTGCCACCAACGGACAGCACACTGAAGCTTTCTTT. Its protein is CATNGQHTEAFF.

V usage is TRBV7-2 and J usage is TRBJ2-7, with a weak D call TRBD1 (5 bases). The CDR3 extends over 15 amino acids. V lost 3 bases and J lost 3, with 15 bases in between. Germline values: CDR1 SGHTA, CDR2 FQGNSA. The CDR3 region is CASSFLGARFYEQYF. The CDR3 DNA sequence: TGTGCCAGCAGCTTTCTAGGGGCCCGGTTCTACGAGCAGTACTTC.

The chain is built from TRBV28 and TRBJ2-1, with D perhaps TRBD1 (6 bases). CDR1 and CDR2 (germline): MDHEN, SYDVKM. The CDR3 length is 11 residues. V lost 7 bases and J 13 bases, leaving 14 bases between the germline ends. In DNA, the CDR3 is TGTGCCAGCATCAAGGACAGCCGACAGTTCTTC. Its translation is CASIKDSRQFF.

This chain joins TRBV15 and TRBJ2-2; D remains unclear. V lost 8 bases and J 4 bases, leaving 8 bases between the germline ends. Germline values: CDR1 LNHNV, CDR2 YYDKDF (reference sequence). There are 12 residues in the CDR3. The CDR3 protein is CATAKSTGELFF. The CDR3 coding sequence is TGTGCCACCGCAAAGAGCACCGGGGAGCTGTTTTTT.

V and J are TRBV29-1 and TRBJ2-2; 8 bases match TRBD1. This CDR3 region has 13 residues. Trimming at V came to 7 bases and at J to 3 bases, leaving 4 bases not matched to a gene. Germline V gene data show CDR1 as SQVTM and CDR2 as ANQGSEA. CDR3 protein: CSAGQGDTGELFF. The CDR3 DNA reads as TGCAGCGCCGGACAGGGAGACACCGGGGAGCTGTTTTTT.

The chain links TRBV5-6 to TRBJ2-7, with a tentative D call TRBD1 (5 bases). In germline, CDR1 is SGHDT, CDR2 YYEEEE. The V gene lost 6 bases and the J gene lost 2 bases, with 15 bases spanning the gap. This CDR3 is built from 14 residues. CDR3 in amino acids: CASTSRAGTYEQYF. In DNA, the CDR3 is TGTGCCAGCACCTCCCGGGCAGGGACCTACGAGCAGTACTTC.

This rearrangement joins TRBV28 to TRBJ2-7; TRBD2 matches at 10 bases. Germline loops: CDR1 MDHEN, CDR2 SYDVKM. V dropped 3 bases and J dropped 12; count of bases not matched to a gene: 14. The CDR3 is made up of 15 amino acids. CDR3 DNA: TGTGCCAGCAGTTTCCTAGCGGGAGAGACAGTAGGTCTGTACTTC. Its translation is CASSFLAGETVGLYF.

V is TRBV19 and J is TRBJ1-5, with 7 bases lining up with TRBD1. Germline values: CDR1 LNHDA, CDR2 SQIVND (reference sequence). V gave up 4 bases and J gave up 9 bases; unmatched junction bases: 18. The CDR3 has 17 residues. CDR3 sequence reads: CASSTATGPGGQGPQHF. In DNA, the CDR3 is TGTGCCAGTAGTACCGCGACAGGGCCCGGGGGACAAGGGCCCCAGCATTTT.

The rearrangement joins TRBV7-9 to TRBJ2-3; 8 bases agree with TRBD2. The length of the CDR3 is 17 residues. With V trimmed by 4 bases and J by 1 base, 10 bases remained unmatched. The germline V gene has CDR1 SEHNR and CDR2 FQNEAQ (reference sequence). In nucleotides, the CDR3 is TGTGCCAGCAGCTCTTATAGCGGGAAACTCGGCACAGATACGCAGTATTTT. This codes for CASSSYSGKLGTDTQYF.

The chain has TRBV5-5 and TRBJ1-5; perhaps TRBD1 as D (6 bases). Between the trimmed V and J ends, which lost 0 bases and 1 base, there was a span of 17 bases. The V gene's germline CDR1 is SGHKS and CDR2 YYEKEE (reference sequence). CDR3 size: 18 residues. CDR3 DNA sequence: TGTGCCAGCAGCTTGGGACCGGGCATTAGGGGGAGCAATCAGCCCCAGCATTTT. It codes for CASSLGPGIRGSNQPQHF. Complete variable domain (other parts from reference TRBV5-5 and TRBJ1-5): DAGVTQSPTHLIKTRGQQVTLRCSPISGHKSVSWYQQVLGQGPQFIFQYYEKEERGRGNFPDRFSARQFPNYSSELNVNALLLGDSALYLCASSLGPGIRGSNQPQHFGDGTRLSIL.

J is TRBJ1-5 and V is TRBV28; the D gene is possibly TRBD1 (6 bases). The V gene's germline CDR1 is MDHEN and CDR2 SYDVKM. The CDR3 covers 14 residues. The V and J ends lost 6 bases and 7 bases respectively, with 16 bases between them. The CDR3 loop reads CASRREQGGQPQHF. DNA for the CDR3: TGTGCCAGCAGAAGAGAACAGGGTGGCCAGCCCCAGCATTTT. Drawing the rest from reference TRBV28 and TRBJ1-5, the complete variable domain is DVKVTQSSRYLVKRTGEKVFLECVQDMDHENMFWYRQDPGLGLRLIYFSYDVKMKEKGDIPEGYSVSREKKERFSLILESASTNQTSMYLCASRREQGGQPQHFGDGTRLSIL.

The chain employs TRBV6-5 and TRBJ2-1; 9 nucleotides line up with TRBD2. Per germline, CDR1 MNHEY and CDR2 SVGAGI. The CDR3 totals 15 residues. Trimming cost V 7 bases and J 7 bases; bases outside gene matches: 11. The CDR3 DNA is TGTGCCAGCAATTCCGGGACTAGCTCGGGGAATGAGCAGTTCTTC. This translates into CASNSGTSSGNEQFF.

The gene calls are TRBV5-4 and TRBJ2-1; possibly TRBD1 for D (6 bases). The V end lost 3 bases, the J end lost 7 bases, and 14 bases lay between the germline ends. Germline V gives CDR1 SGHNT, CDR2 YYREEE (reference sequence). The CDR3 spans 14 residues. The CDR3 loop reads CASSYEQGSNEQFF. CDR3 sequence (DNA): TGTGCCAGCAGCTACGAACAGGGAAGTAATGAGCAGTTCTTC.

The chain uses TRBV7-6 and TRBJ1-2, with D possibly matching TRBD1 (5 bases). There are 15 residues in the CDR3. V lost 1 base and J 4 bases, leaving 13 bases between the germline ends. Per germline, CDR1 SGHVS and CDR2 FNYEAQ. The CDR3 here is CASSLEQGPLYGYTF. CDR3 in DNA: TGTGCCAGCAGCTTAGAGCAGGGCCCTCTCTATGGCTACACCTTC.

This chain joins TRBV7-2 and TRBJ2-7; 7 nucleotides match TRBD1. Germline V gene data show CDR1 as SGHTA and CDR2 as FQGNSA. The CDR3 covers 16 residues. J was trimmed by 2 bases and V by 5 bases; bases with no gene match: 12. The CDR3 spells CASSPRPLDRAYEQYF. The CDR3 region has the DNA TGTGCCAGCAGCCCCCGCCCCCTCGACAGGGCCTACGAGCAGTACTTC.

This sequence joins TRBV4-1 and TRBJ1-5; 8 bases agree with TRBD1. V dropped 1 base and J dropped 6; count of bases not matched to a gene: 5. The CDR3 loop spans 15 amino acids. Per the germline V gene, CDR1 is MGHRA and CDR2 is YSYEKL. The CDR3 DNA follows: TGCGCCAGCAGCCAAGCTAGGACAGGGATTCAGCCCCAGCATTTT. It translates to CASSQARTGIQPQHF.

This chain uses TRBV5-1 with TRBJ2-1; TRBD2 is a possible D gene (6 bases). Trimming took off 6 bases at V and 2 bases at J, with 15 bases between the two ends. The CDR3 consists of 15 residues. Germline V gene data show CDR1 as SGHRS and CDR2 as YFSETQ. In nucleotides, the CDR3 is TGCGCCAGCACTAGCGAGGGAGTGACCTACAATGAGCAGTTCTTC. It is translated as CASTSEGVTYNEQFF.

The chain carries TRBV19 and TRBJ1-3; 7 bases align to TRBD1. Per germline, CDR1 LNHDA and CDR2 SQIVND (reference sequence). The ends lost 5 bases at V and 2 bases at J; junction bases unmatched: 0. This CDR3 region has 13 residues. The CDR3 region is CASSGTAGNTIYF. DNA of the CDR3: TGTGCCAGTAGTGGGACAGCTGGAAACACCATATATTTT.